Shown below are 23 T cell receptor beta chains from a single sample sequenced in a study of blood T cells in healthy people across ages. Together with a sample-barcoded 5' primer, a J-beta primer mix was included in a second PCR lasting roughly 6 to 12 cycles. TCRdb passed the 5' RACE reads through MiXCR, listing each CDR3 protein once. Of approximately 490,000 distinct CDR3 sequences detected, around 24% appear once; the ten largest clones hold less than 9%. This sample was shared with a second study, whose subject was T cells of mothers and their children.

The specimen was blood. The receptor source for this set is a boy younger than 18 in good health.

This clonotype was found a few times. The genes are TRBV7-2 and TRBJ1-1; a possible D gene is TRBD1 (5 bases). CDR3 length: 15 residues. The germline V gene encodes CDR1 SGHTA and CDR2 FQGNSA. The V end was cut by 2 bases, the J end by 0 bases, with 10 bases between. The CDR3 sequence: CASSLSPGLNTEAFF. Written as DNA, the CDR3 is TGTGCCAGCAGCTTATCCCCAGGGTTGAACACTGAAGCTTTCTTT.

The V and J genes are TRBV7-8 and TRBJ2-2; maybe TRBD2 (6 bases). CDR1 and CDR2 (germline): SGHVS, FQNEAQ. V lost 7 bases, J lost 3 bases, and 15 bases lay in between. CDR3 size: 15 residues. The DNA for the CDR3 is TGTGCCAGCACTCGGAGGGAACGGGACACCGGGGAGCTGTTTTTT. It translates to CASTRRERDTGELFF. The full variable domain, completed using reference TRBV7-8 and TRBJ2-2, is GAGVSQSPRYKVAKRGQDVALRCDPISGHVSLFWYQQALGQGPEFLTYFQNEAQLDKSGLPSDRFFAERPEGSVSTLKIQRTQQEDSAVYLCASTRRERDTGELFFGEGSRLTVL.

The chain carries TRBV30 and TRBJ1-2; 9 positions agree with TRBD1. Unmatched junction bases numbered 2, after V lost 2 bases and J lost 4 bases. The V gene's germline CDR1 is GTSNPN and CDR2 SVGIG (reference sequence). This CDR3 spans 13 amino acids. CDR3 sequence: CAWSRTGVYGYTF. CDR3 DNA sequence: TGTGCCTGGAGTCGGACAGGGGTCTATGGCTACACCTTC.

This clonotype was recorded a few times. This chain connects TRBV15 to TRBJ2-5, with 9 bases identical to TRBD2. This CDR3 spans 15 amino acids. Germline CDR1 reads LNHNV; CDR2 reads YYDKDF (reference sequence). Trimming removed 3 bases from V and 7 bases from J; junction bases left unmatched: 9. CDR3 sequence: CATSSGTSSMGTQYF. The CDR3 nucleotides are TGTGCCACCAGCAGTGGGACTAGCAGCATGGGGACCCAGTACTTC.

The CDR3 DNA sequence: TGTGCCAGCTCCTCGGCGGGGCGGAACACCGGGGAGCTGTTTTTT. It encodes CASSSAGRNTGELFF. V usage is TRBV12-3 or TRBV12-4 and J usage is TRBJ2-2; possibly TRBD2 for D (6 bases). The CDR3 contains 15 residues. V lost 8 bases to trimming and J lost 1 base, with 14 bases between them.

The chain joins TRBV20-1 to TRBJ2-4; D may be TRBD2 (5 bases). Germline lookup yields CDR1 DFQATT and CDR2 SNEGSKA (reference sequence). The V end lost 4 bases, the J end lost 0 bases, and 16 bases lay between the germline ends. The CDR3 covers 16 residues. The CDR3 spells CSAMALDALAKNIQYF. Written as DNA, the CDR3 is TGCAGTGCTATGGCACTAGACGCCTTAGCCAAAAACATTCAGTACTTC.

This clonotype occurred many times. This rearrangement joins TRBV29-1 to TRBJ2-7; perhaps TRBD1 as D (6 bases). V dropped 0 bases and J dropped 1 base, with 7 bases sitting between them. The CDR3 spans 13 residues. Germline V gene sequence: CDR1 SQVTM, CDR2 ANQGSEA. In DNA, the CDR3 is TGCAGCGTTGAAGACAGGGGTTCCTACGAGCAGTACTTC. This codes for CSVEDRGSYEQYF.

This clonotype has a handful of counts. The chain combines TRBV27 with TRBJ2-5; D gene ambiguous. The better agreement between TRBJ2-7 and the DNA end casts doubt on the J call. This CDR3 is built from 14 residues. Germline CDR1 reads MNHEY; CDR2 reads SMNVEV (reference sequence). CDR3 DNA: TGTGCCACCCTTGGGCGAGACAACCCCTACGAGCAGTACTTC. Amino acid sequence: CATLGRDNPYEQYF.

The chain uses TRBV20-1 and TRBJ2-4, with D possibly matching TRBD2 (7 bases). Per the germline V gene, CDR1 is DFQATT and CDR2 is SNEGSKA (reference sequence). Trimming removed 1 base from V and 2 bases from J, with 9 bases in between. This CDR3 has 14 amino acids. CDR3 protein: CSARVGGPKNIQYF. The DNA for the CDR3 is TGCAGTGCTAGAGTGGGGGGGCCCAAAAACATTCAGTACTTC.

The chain couples TRBV12-3 or TRBV12-4 to TRBJ2-5; D is ambiguous. The CDR3 covers 14 residues. The V end was cut by 4 bases, the J end by 4 bases, with 13 bases between. The CDR3 is CASSSDLYGETQYF. CDR3 in DNA: TGTGCCAGCAGTTCCGATTTGTACGGAGAGACCCAGTACTTC.

The sample holds a few counts of this clonotype. The rearrangement links TRBV2 to TRBJ2-7; TRBD2 aligns across 8 bases. After removal of 7 bases from V and 9 bases from J, the junction contained 11 bases not matched to a gene. Per germline, CDR1 SNHLY and CDR2 FYNNEI. The CDR3 sequence is 13 residues long. The CDR3 here is CASKLAALRVQYF. The CDR3 bases are TGTGCCAGCAAACTAGCGGCTCTACGAGTGCAGTACTTC.

The gene calls are TRBV7-8 and TRBJ2-5; 9 nucleotides match TRBD1. The length of the CDR3 is 13 residues. The germline CDR1 and CDR2 sequences are SGHVS and FQNEAQ. V shed 5 bases, J shed 4 bases, and the junction held 2 bases outside the gene matches. The DNA for the CDR3 is TGTGCCAGCAGCAACAGGGGGCCAGAGACCCAGTACTTC. This encodes CASSNRGPETQYF. Combining the CDR3 with reference TRBV7-8 and TRBJ2-5 gives the whole variable domain GAGVSQSPRYKVAKRGQDVALRCDPISGHVSLFWYQQALGQGPEFLTYFQNEAQLDKSGLPSDRFFAERPEGSVSTLKIQRTQQEDSAVYLCASSNRGPETQYFGPGTRLLVL.

Only a few counts were recorded for this clonotype. The chain employs TRBV5-1 and TRBJ1-2; 7 positions agree with TRBD1. This CDR3 region has 16 residues. With 2 bases clipped from V and 4 bases from J, the junction kept 11 bases outside the gene matches. Germline-derived CDR1 and CDR2 are SGHRS and YFSETQ. The CDR3 bases are TGCGCCAGCAGCTTTGGTGGACAGGCTAAACGCTATGGCTACACCTTC. Its protein product is CASSFGGQAKRYGYTF.

This chain uses TRBV29-1 with TRBJ2-5; 9 bases are shared with TRBD2. This CDR3 is 15 amino acids long. The V and J ends lost 4 bases and 5 bases, in that order; junction bases with no gene match: 11. CDR1 and CDR2 from the germline V gene are SQVTM and ANQGSEA. The CDR3 region is CSVGLAGPQGETQYF. As DNA, the CDR3 is TGCAGCGTTGGGCTAGCGGGGCCCCAGGGGGAGACCCAGTACTTC.

The chain employs TRBV19 and TRBJ2-3; TRBD1 agrees at 8 bases. Trimming removed 5 bases from V and 1 base from J; junction bases left unmatched: 2. The CDR3 consists of 14 residues. Looked up from germline, CDR1 is LNHDA and CDR2 is SQIVND (reference sequence). As DNA, the CDR3 is TGTGCCAGTAGTGACAGGGGTGGCACAGATACGCAGTATTTT. Translation gives CASSDRGGTDTQYF. Supplemented by reference TRBV19 and TRBJ2-3, the full variable domain reads DGGITQSPKYLFRKEGQNVTLSCEQNLNHDAMYWYRQDPGQGLRLIYYSQIVNDFQKGDIAEGYSVSREKKESFPLTVTSAQKNPTAFYLCASSDRGGTDTQYFGPGTRLTVL.

This chain links TRBV6-6 with TRBJ2-1, with a weak D call TRBD1 (6 bases). The CDR3 is 11 amino acids. The V gene lost 5 bases and the J gene lost 11 bases, with 10 bases spanning the gap. The germline V gene encodes CDR1 MNHNY and CDR2 SVGAGI (reference sequence). The CDR3 sequence is CASSTDRKQFF. The CDR3 coding sequence is TGTGCCAGCAGTACCGACAGGAAGCAGTTCTTC.

The V call is TRBV12-3 or TRBV12-4, the J call TRBJ2-5, with 11 bases aligning to TRBD2. Unmatched junction bases numbered 3, after V lost 7 bases and J lost 2 bases. The CDR3 runs to 14 residues. The CDR3 here is CASTASGGQETQYF. CDR3 nucleotide sequence: TGTGCCAGCACCGCTAGCGGGGGGCAAGAGACCCAGTACTTC.

V gene TRBV28 combines with J gene TRBJ2-5; possibly TRBD1 for D (5 bases). Per germline, CDR1 MDHEN and CDR2 SYDVKM. The V and J ends lost 6 bases and 5 bases respectively, with 13 bases between them. The CDR3 consists of 13 residues. CDR3 amino acids: CASSPWKGETQYF. CDR3 sequence (DNA): TGTGCCAGCAGCCCATGGAAGGGGGAGACCCAGTACTTC.

This clonotype has more than one count but fewer than ten. This chain links TRBV20-1 with TRBJ1-1, with 9 bases identical to TRBD1. The V gene's germline CDR1 is DFQATT and CDR2 SNEGSKA (reference sequence). V trimming: 5 bases; J trimming: 1 base; junction bases outside the gene matches: 8. This CDR3 has 15 residues. CDR3 DNA: TGCAGTGCTCCTATCCCGGGACAGGGGAACACTGAAGCTTTCTTT. It translates to CSAPIPGQGNTEAFF.

This clonotype was seen a handful of times. The chain couples TRBV18 to TRBJ1-1; D call uncertain. V was pared by 6 bases and J by 5 bases, with 16 bases between. Looked up from germline, CDR1 is KGHSH and CDR2 is LQKENI. The CDR3 is made up of 14 amino acids. As DNA, the CDR3 is TGTGCCAGCTCGCCCTCGGGCTACCGGACTGAAGCTTTCTTT. Translated: CASSPSGYRTEAFF.

This chain joins TRBV14 and TRBJ2-1; D unresolved. The CDR3 extends over 15 amino acids. Germline V CDR1 and CDR2: SGHDN, FVKESK. V was trimmed by 1 base and J by 4 bases, leaving 11 bases between them. DNA for the CDR3: TGTGCCAGCAGCCAAGCAGGTCAGCGATACAATGAGCAGTTCTTC. Encoded protein: CASSQAGQRYNEQFF.

This chain uses TRBV29-1 with TRBJ1-1, with 8 nucleotides matching TRBD1. The germline gives CDR1 SQVTM, CDR2 ANQGSEA. J lost 0 bases, V lost 8 bases, and 2 bases had no gene match. The CDR3 spans 12 residues. The CDR3 bases are TGCAGCATGGGACAGGTGAACACTGAAGCTTTCTTT. Amino acids: CSMGQVNTEAFF.

This clonotype was found a few times. Mismatch with germline at one junction end may stem from a read error. The CDR3 nucleotides are TGTGCCAGCAGCGTAGCTTTTACTAGCGGGTCCCGGAGGGAGACTCAGTACTTC. This encodes CASSVAFTSGSRRETQYF. The chain links TRBV9 to TRBJ2-5; 9 bases match TRBD2. Germline V gene lookup returns CDR1 SGDLS and CDR2 YYNGEE. This CDR3 has 18 residues.